A selection of T cell receptor beta chains follows, all from one sample in a study of a mutant IDH1 vaccine in newly diagnosed glioma. Using immunoSEQ multiplex PCR, the repertoire was profiled, and TCRdb retains in-frame clones only, with some absent. The sample contains 57,000 or so clones, approximately 84% of which appear only once. The antigens these receptors bind are not known. The sequencing here drew on PBMCs, taken from a glioma patient whose treatment included an IDH1 peptide vaccine. The receptors derive from a young man with glioma. Each CDR3 is given with its conserved first and last residue. Fields, in order: clone size, CDR3 length, D gene, V gene, J gene, CDR3 protein, CDR3 DNA. D genes are given only for firm matches. Clone size is shown for a subset of rows, as once, few, many or a class of expanded clone.

size: .; length: 15; D: .; V: TRBV28; J: TRBJ2-7; CDR3: CASRPRGRIGYEQYF; DNA: TGTGCCAGCCGCCCCAGGGGTCGGATAGGCTACGAGCAGTACTTC
size: few; length: 14; D: .; V: TRBV19; J: TRBJ1-5; CDR3: CASSISRNDQPQHF; DNA: TGTGCCAGTAGTATTTCCCGGAATGATCAGCCCCAGCATTTT
size: .; length: 15; D: TRBD1; V: TRBV27; J: TRBJ1-2; CDR3: CASSLGQQGINGYTF; DNA: TGTGCCAGCAGTTTAGGGCAACAGGGGATTAATGGCTACACCTTC
size: .; length: 11; D: .; V: TRBV6-9; J: TRBJ1-2; CDR3: CASRVGYGYTF; DNA: TGTGCCAGTCGAGTAGGGTATGGCTACACCTTC
size: .; length: 14; D: TRBD2; V: TRBV10-3; J: TRBJ2-1; CDR3: CAISEAGGYNEQFF; DNA: TGTGCCATCAGTGAGGCGGGAGGCTACAATGAGCAGTTCTTC
size: .; length: 14; D: TRBD1; V: TRBV10-1; J: TRBJ2-3; CDR3: CASRDRYSTDTQYF; DNA: TGCGCCAGCCGGGACAGGTATAGCACAGATACGCAGTATTTT
size: .; length: 14; D: .; V: TRBV9; J: TRBJ2-1; CDR3: CASTQGSGNNEQFF; DNA: TGTGCCAGCACCCAAGGATCCGGCAACAATGAGCAGTTCTTC
size: .; length: 13; D: .; V: TRBV6-5; J: TRBJ2-6; CDR3: CAGRPSGANVLTF; DNA: TGTGCCGGACGTCCATCGGGGGCCAACGTCCTGACTTTC
size: .; length: 15; D: TRBD1; V: TRBV29-1; J: TRBJ2-3; CDR3: CSVEGEGGGADTQYF; DNA: TGCAGCGTTGAAGGGGAAGGGGGCGGTGCAGATACGCAGTATTTT
size: .; length: 14; D: .; V: TRBV5-1; J: TRBJ2-1; CDR3: CASSLGMLSNEQFF; DNA: TGCGCCAGCAGCTTGGGGATGCTGAGCAATGAGCAGTTCTTC
size: .; length: 14; D: .; V: TRBV28; J: TRBJ1-5; CDR3: CASSLAGAAQPQHF; DNA: TGTGCCAGCAGTTTAGCAGGGGCCGCTCAGCCCCAGCATTTT
size: .; length: 14; D: TRBD1; V: TRBV5-1; J: TRBJ1-1; CDR3: CASSWTGGGTEAFF; DNA: TGCGCCAGCAGCTGGACAGGGGGCGGCACTGAAGCTTTCTTT
size: .; length: 14; D: TRBD1; V: TRBV5-1; J: TRBJ1-1; CDR3: CASSPGTGDTEAFF; DNA: TGCGCCAGCAGCCCCGGGACAGGGGACACTGAAGCTTTCTTT
size: .; length: 14; D: TRBD1; V: TRBV5-4; J: TRBJ2-3; CDR3: CASSLPQGVDTQYF; DNA: TGTGCCAGCAGCCTCCCCCAGGGGGTAGATACGCAGTATTTT
size: .; length: 13; D: .; V: TRBV18; J: TRBJ2-3; CDR3: CASSRSYTDTQYF; DNA: TGTGCCAGCTCACGGAGCTACACAGATACGCAGTATTTT
size: few; length: 14; D: .; V: TRBV5-6; J: TRBJ2-7; CDR3: CASTEGPYSYEQYF; DNA: TGTGCCAGCACCGAGGGACCCTACTCCTACGAGCAGTACTTC
size: .; length: 17; D: .; V: TRBV13; J: TRBJ2-3; CDR3: CASRVEGIRGADDTQYF; DNA: TGTGCCAGCAGAGTAGAGGGGATCCGGGGGGCCGACGATACGCAGTATTTT
size: .; length: 16; D: .; V: TRBV28; J: TRBJ2-1; CDR3: CASSSLSIGTYNEQFF; DNA: TGTGCCAGCAGTTCCCTATCTATCGGGACCTACAATGAGCAGTTCTTC
size: once; length: 15; D: TRBD1; V: TRBV5-6; J: TRBJ1-5; CDR3: CASSQTGGTIKPQHF; DNA: TGTGCCAGCAGCCAGACAGGGGGTACTATCAAGCCCCAGCATTTT
size: .; length: 16; D: .; V: TRBV28; J: TRBJ1-4; CDR3: CASSSPGGRGNEKLFF; DNA: TGTGCCAGCAGTTCACCTGGGGGCCGGGGTAATGAAAAACTGTTTTTT
size: .; length: 13; D: .; V: TRBV12-5; J: TRBJ2-1; CDR3: CASGFSSGSEQFF; DNA: TGTGCTAGTGGTTTTTCCTCAGGGAGCGAGCAGTTCTTC
size: once; length: 16; D: .; V: TRBV6-5; J: TRBJ2-7; CDR3: CASSYSPTVSSYEQYF; DNA: TGTGCCAGCAGTTACTCCCCGACAGTAAGCTCCTACGAGCAGTACTTC